The 8 T cell receptor beta chains below come from one sample, sequenced in a study of T cells expressing NK-cell markers. TCRdb reanalyzed the 5' RACE reads and collapses them to one entry per CDR3 protein, without DNA. Here the sample table reports 400,000 to 450,000 distinct CDR3 sequences. Sequenced input: blood T cells: a sorted CD56 or NKG2C T cell subset, CD4+ or CD8+ T cells, or bulk PBMC T cells (not recorded which). The receptor set was obtained from a woman between 18 and 69 years old in good health.

The V call is TRBV5-6, the J call TRBJ1-5; TCRdb reports TRBD1, a call that lacks DNA to check it against. This CDR3 spans 15 amino acids. The germline CDR1 and CDR2 sequences are SGHDT and YYEEEE. CDR3 loop: CASSFWGLVNQPQHF. The whole variable domain, filled in from reference TRBV5-6 and TRBJ1-5, reads DAGVTQSPTHLIKTRGQQVTLRCSPKSGHDTVSWYQQALGQGPQFIFQYYEEEERQRGNFPDRFSGHQFPNYSSELNVNALLLGDSALYLCASSFWGLVNQPQHFGDGTRLSIL.

This chain connects TRBV2 to TRBJ2-3; lacking DNA, the TRBD1 call made by TCRdb goes unchecked. Germline CDR1 reads SNHLY; CDR2 reads FYNNEI. CDR3 size: 15 residues. This CDR3 is CASSADRGSTDTQYF.

The CDR3 loop reads CASSPTAQGRGVYNSPLHF. This chain uses TRBV18 with TRBJ1-6. Germline CDR1 is KGHSH and CDR2 is LQKENI. The CDR3 runs 19 residues.

The J gene is TRBJ2-2, the V gene TRBV20-1; absent DNA, TCRdb's TRBD1 call cannot be checked. The CDR3 is 14 amino acids. The V gene's germline CDR1 is DFQATT and CDR2 SNEGSKA (reference sequence). CDR3 sequence: CSAADRGLSGELFF.

V is TRBV5-1 and J is TRBJ2-3. This CDR3 has 14 amino acids. Germline CDR1 reads SGHRS; CDR2 reads YFSETQ. The CDR3 loop is CASSAGRDTDTQYF.

V gene TRBV3-1 combines with J gene TRBJ1-2; TCRdb reports TRBD1, a call that lacks DNA to check it against. Germline V gene lookup returns CDR1 LGHDT and CDR2 YNNKEL (reference sequence). This CDR3 spans 13 amino acids. The CDR3 spells CASGPGNNYGYTF.

This sequence joins TRBV20-1 and TRBJ2-3; TCRdb's assignment of TRBD2 cannot be checked, as there is no DNA. Germline V gives CDR1 DFQATT, CDR2 SNEGSKA (reference sequence). This CDR3 contains 13 residues. CDR3 sequence reads: CSAPIAGGLRQYF.

This sequence joins TRBV20-1 and TRBJ2-2; as DNA is missing, the TRBD1 call by TCRdb cannot be tested. Germline-derived CDR1 and CDR2 are DFQATT and SNEGSKA (reference sequence). The CDR3 contains 14 residues. The CDR3 loop is CSAYRTGDTGELFF.